This T cell receptor (beta chain) was captured in a study of radiotherapy plus CTLA-4 blockade in lung cancer. Study summary: Patients showed objective responses in about a sixth of cases, and disease control was achieved by 31%.

Study outcomes and limitations: TCR clones originating in tumors grew in number in blood after radiotherapy plus ipilimumab.

Germline V gene lookup returns CDR1 KGHSH and CDR2 LQKENI. This CDR3 has 15 residues. Trimming removed 5 bases at V and 8 bases at J, with 19 bases between. Profiling relied on immunoSEQ multiplex PCR, and the TCRdb table lists in-frame clones only, not all of them. The table includes some 64,000 clones, roughly 76% detected once. Focal radiation and CTLA-4 blockade (ipilimumab) were tested in chemo-refractory metastatic non-small-cell lung cancer patients. This clone was seen just once. The antigen remains unidentified. The sequence was obtained from a human donor with non-small cell lung cancer whose response to radiotherapy plus ipilimumab could not be evaluated. Some clones in this sample may be carry-over from other donors' samples. The chain couples TRBV18 to TRBJ1-5; tentative D call: TRBD1 (5 bases). This sample comprised peripheral blood, obtained from a patient treated with radiotherapy plus ipilimumab. The CDR3 reads CASSDDRLHEEPQHF. CDR3 in DNA: TGTGCCAGCTCAGACGACAGATTACACGAGGAGCCCCAGCATTTT.